This entry concerns a single TCR beta chain. Its antigen is as yet unknown. The data derive from a study of cytomegalovirus exposure and HLA in healthy donors. The method was immunoSEQ multiplex PCR; TCRdb's version includes in-frame clones alone and lacks a portion of them. The sample records roughly 280,000 clones, about 86% being singletons. Findings of the study overall: Specificity for CMV antigens was confirmed in vitro for a few of the CMV-associated chains.

This TCR was recovered from a young woman in good health and CMV-seronegative. The specimen sequenced was PBMCs.

CDR3 in amino acids: CASSLPGVYGYTF. The DNA for the CDR3 is TGTGCCAGCAGCTTACCCGGGGTCTATGGCTACACCTTC. The V gene is TRBV5-4, the J gene TRBJ1-2; no clear D gene. The CDR3 spans 13 residues. V was pared by 2 bases and J by 4 bases, with 9 bases between. The germline V gene encodes CDR1 SGHNT and CDR2 YYREEE (reference sequence).